These 6 T cell receptor beta chains came from one sample sequenced in a study of cytomegalovirus exposure and HLA in healthy donors. Amplification used 60 Vbeta primers and 13 Jbeta primers. Measured with immunoSEQ multiplex PCR; TCRdb has only the in-frame clones, and not every one. The sample holds some 180,000 clones, 79% seen once. The sample comprised PBMCs. These receptors all stem from a woman in her 30s in good health and CMV-seropositive.

The chain employs TRBV30 and TRBJ2-3, with D tentatively TRBD2 (5 bases). V gave up 2 bases and J gave up 4 bases, with 16 bases separating them. The CDR3 length is 15 residues. The V gene's germline CDR1 is GTSNPN and CDR2 SVGIG (reference sequence). CDR3 residues: CAWSHQRNYPDTQYF. CDR3 in DNA: TGTGCCTGGAGTCACCAGCGGAACTACCCAGATACGCAGTATTTT.

The V gene is TRBV11-3, the J gene TRBJ2-1; 10 bases fit TRBD2. Germline V lookup: CDR1 SGHNT, CDR2 YENEEA. Germline trimming cut 3 bases from V and 0 bases from J; bases unmatched to any gene: 8. The CDR3 runs to 18 residues. The chain's CDR3 is CASSLERGLASSYNEQFF. CDR3 nucleotide sequence: TGTGCCAGCAGCTTGGAGAGGGGACTAGCGAGCTCCTACAATGAGCAGTTCTTC.

The genes are TRBV7-2 and TRBJ2-1; possibly TRBD2 for D (7 bases). Germline CDR1 and CDR2: SGHTA and FQGNSA. The CDR3 totals 17 residues. Trimming removed 5 bases from V and 4 bases from J, with 21 bases in between. Written as DNA, the CDR3 is TGTGCCAGCAGCCCTAGGGGAGGGGGTGGCGCTTACAATGAGCAGTTCTTC. The encoded protein is CASSPRGGGGAYNEQFF. The full variable domain, with the rest looked up from reference TRBV7-2 and TRBJ2-1, is GAGVSQSPSNKVTEKGKDVELRCDPISGHTALYWYRQSLGQGLEFLIYFQGNSAPDKSGLPSDRFSAERTGGSVSTLTIQRTQQEDSAVYLCASSPRGGGGAYNEQFFGPGTRLTVL.

The gene calls are TRBV9 and TRBJ2-1; a weak D match, TRBD1 (8 bases). The V end was cut by 3 bases, the J end by 4 bases, with 14 bases between. In germline, CDR1 is SGDLS, CDR2 YYNGEE. The CDR3 is 15 amino acids. CDR3 loop: CASSATGGEYNEQFF. CDR3 sequence (DNA): TGTGCCAGCAGCGCCACAGGGGGGGAATACAATGAGCAGTTCTTC.

This chain connects TRBV18 to TRBJ1-1; D gene ambiguous. The germline V gene has CDR1 KGHSH and CDR2 LQKENI. The V and J ends lost 6 bases and 3 bases respectively, with 11 bases between them. The CDR3 is 13 residues long. The CDR3 DNA is TGTGCCAGCTCCCCGACGGAGTACACTGAAGCTTTCTTT. Translating gives CASSPTEYTEAFF. Based on the CDR3 plus reference TRBV18 and TRBJ1-1, the full variable domain is NAGVMQNPRHLVRRRGQEARLRCSPMKGHSHVYWYRQLPEEGLKFMVYLQKENIIDESGMPKERFSAEFPKEGPSILRIQQVVRGDSAAYFCASSPTEYTEAFFGQGTRLTVV.

The rearrangement joins TRBV6-5 to TRBJ1-5; TRBD1 agrees at 7 bases. This CDR3 is 16 amino acids long. V was clipped by 3 bases and J by 6 bases; unmatched bases: 11. Germline V gives CDR1 MNHEY, CDR2 SVGAGI. Here the CDR3 DNA reads TGTGCCAGCAGTTATCCGGGACAGTCCTATTTTCAGCCCCAGCATTTT. Amino acids: CASSYPGQSYFQPQHF.